The entry that follows covers one T cell receptor (beta chain) sequence. Germline V lookup: CDR1 SGHDT, CDR2 YYEEEE. CDR3 size: 13 residues. The junction had 4 bases not matched to a gene; V was cut back by 2 bases and J by 6 bases. These data belong to a study of blood T cell repertoires in COVID-19. The assay was immunoSEQ multiplex PCR, and TCRdb's table has in-frame clones only and misses some. Of over 150,000 clones listed, about 88% were seen once; the top ten hold around 0.6%. What was sequenced was peripheral blood. The V call is TRBV5-6, the J call TRBJ2-7, with 8 bases fitting TRBD1. The origin of this receptor is a man between 60 and 75 years old with COVID-19, enrolled during active disease. CDR3 loop: CASSLRTGSEQYF. The CDR3 region has the DNA TGTGCCAGCAGCTTACGGACAGGGAGCGAGCAGTACTTC.